One and the same sample provided the 2 T cell receptor beta chains below, sequenced in a study of early T cells in non-severe SARS-CoV-2 infection. TCRdb called the 5' RACE reads again in MiXCR, with one record for every CDR3 protein. The sample consists of some 98,000 distinct CDR3 sequences, more than 9.5% of them appearing once. Material: whole blood. Receptors were obtained from an adult who was a healthcare worker with PCR-confirmed SARS-CoV-2 infection or an uninfected control (not recorded which).

The V and J genes are TRBV12-3 or TRBV12-4 and TRBJ2-2, with 12 nucleotides matching TRBD1. J lost 7 bases, V lost 6 bases, and 3 bases had no gene match. This CDR3 region has 14 residues. The CDR3 DNA reads as TGTGCCAGCAGGGGACAGGGGGCCGTCGGGGAGCTGTTTTTT. Translated: CASRGQGAVGELFF.

J is TRBJ2-7 and V is TRBV29-1; 7 bases are shared with TRBD1. CDR3 length: 12 amino acids. V trimming: 7 bases; J trimming: 4 bases; junction bases outside the gene matches: 7. The germline gives CDR1 SQVTM, CDR2 ANQGSEA. The CDR3 protein is CSAEDRPYEQYF. In DNA, the CDR3 is TGCAGCGCAGAGGACAGGCCGTACGAGCAGTACTTC.